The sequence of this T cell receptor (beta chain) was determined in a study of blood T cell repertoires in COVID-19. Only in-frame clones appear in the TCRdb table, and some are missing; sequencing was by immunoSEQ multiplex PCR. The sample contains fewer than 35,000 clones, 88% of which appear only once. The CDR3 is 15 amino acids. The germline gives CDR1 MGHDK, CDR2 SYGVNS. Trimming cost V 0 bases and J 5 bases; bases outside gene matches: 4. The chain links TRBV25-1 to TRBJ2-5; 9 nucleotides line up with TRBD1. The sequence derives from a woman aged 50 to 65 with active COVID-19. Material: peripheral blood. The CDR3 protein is CASSEYTGQGETQYF. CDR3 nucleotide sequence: TGTGCCAGCAGTGAATATACCGGACAGGGGGAGACCCAGTACTTC.